The 19 T cell receptor beta chains below come from one sample, sequenced in a study of blood T cell repertoires in COVID-19 (TCRdb year 2020). Libraries were made using the immunoSEQ multiplex PCR assay. The table comes from immuneACCESS by way of TCRdb, which keeps in-frame sequences with V and J called. Part of the clones is missing from these tables; in studies checked, under half for an unresolved V gene and the rest for unknown reasons. A total of over 250,000 clones appear in this sample, over 75% of them only once. The ten biggest clones cover less than 3% of the sample. The specimen sequenced was peripheral blood. The receptors stem from a woman aged 45-65 years with acute or convalescent COVID-19.

J is TRBJ2-3 and V is TRBV20-1, with TRBD2 identical over 11 bases. Trimming cost V 6 bases and J 6 bases; bases outside gene matches: 20. Germline CDR1 DFQATT, CDR2 SNEGSKA (reference sequence). The CDR3 consists of 18 residues. CDR3 in DNA: TGCAGTGCAAGTCGGCTAGCGGGAGGACAAGCCCGGGGTGATACGCAGTATTTT. Its protein is CSASRLAGGQARGDTQYF.

The CDR3 is CASLGRATEAFF. The CDR3 DNA reads as TGTGCCAGCCTCGGCAGGGCGACTGAAGCTTTCTTT. This chain connects TRBV2 to TRBJ1-1; D possibly corresponds to TRBD1 (5 bases). Germline V gives CDR1 SNHLY, CDR2 FYNNEI. This CDR3 spans 12 amino acids. Trimming stripped 8 bases from V and 5 bases from J, with 12 bases between.

The chain uses TRBV30 and TRBJ2-7; D might be TRBD1 (5 bases). The CDR3 spans 13 residues. Germline V gives CDR1 GTSNPN, CDR2 SVGIG (reference sequence). Trimming left V 0 bases short and J 9 bases short, with 15 bases between. The CDR3 DNA reads as TGTGCCTGGAGTGTAGGAACAGGCCTTGGGCAGTACTTC. Encoded protein: CAWSVGTGLGQYF.

The genes are TRBV29-1 and TRBJ2-3, with 7 positions matching TRBD2. This CDR3 contains 14 residues. CDR1 SQVTM and CDR2 ANQGSEA come from the germline V gene. V lost 3 bases to trimming and J lost 6 bases; unmatched junction nucleotides: 9. CDR3 sequence reads: CSVEAGEGLDTQYF. For the CDR3, the DNA is TGCAGCGTTGAGGCGGGAGAAGGTCTGGATACGCAGTATTTT.

The chain couples TRBV7-2 to TRBJ2-7; 12 bases match TRBD2. The CDR3 consists of 16 residues. J was trimmed by 5 bases and V by 0 bases; bases with no gene match: 5. Germline-derived CDR1 and CDR2 are SGHTA and FQGNSA. CDR3 nucleotide sequence: TGTGCCAGCAGCTTAGCGACTAGCGGGAGTGGTCACGAGCAGTACTTC. Translation: CASSLATSGSGHEQYF.

V is TRBV28 and J is TRBJ2-7, with 7 nucleotides matching TRBD2. Unmatched junction bases numbered 6, after V lost 3 bases and J lost 4 bases. CDR1 and CDR2 from the germline V gene are MDHEN and SYDVKM. CDR3 length equals 14 residues. The chain's CDR3 is CASSLGTNRYEQYF. The DNA for the CDR3 is TGTGCCAGCAGTTTGGGGACTAACCGTTACGAGCAGTACTTC.

V usage is TRBV7-9 and J usage is TRBJ2-7, with D perhaps TRBD2 (6 bases). The CDR3 is made up of 12 amino acids. Trimming shortened V by 2 bases and J by 4 bases, and 6 bases separated the two germline ends. CDR1 and CDR2 from the germline V gene are SEHNR and FQNEAQ (reference sequence). The CDR3 here is CASSLSGYEQYF. The DNA of the CDR3 is TGTGCCAGCAGCTTAAGCGGGTACGAGCAGTACTTC. The variable domain in full, with the rest retrieved from reference TRBV7-9 and TRBJ2-7, is DTGVSQNPRHKITKRGQNVTFRCDPISEHNRLYWYRQTLGQGPEFLTYFQNEAQLEKSRLLSDRFSAERPKGSFSTLEIQRTEQGDSAMYLCASSLSGYEQYFGPGTRLTVT.

This chain links TRBV28 with TRBJ2-7; unclear D gene. Germline V lookup: CDR1 MDHEN, CDR2 SYDVKM. CDR3 size: 20 residues. V gave up 3 bases and J gave up 1 base, with 28 bases separating them. The CDR3 loop is CASSFFTNTMTYASSYEQYF. CDR3 nucleotide sequence: TGTGCCAGCAGTTTTTTCACAAATACGATGACTTATGCCTCTTCCTACGAGCAGTACTTC.

The chain employs TRBV21-1 and TRBJ2-1; the D call TRBD1 from the table was never checked on the DNA. TRBV21-1 is listed as a pseudogene. This CDR3 is 16 amino acids long. The DNA for the CDR3 is TGTGCCAGCAGCAAAGCGGGGACAGGGGTAGGGGATGAGCAGTTCTTC. Amino acid sequence: CASSKAGTGVGDEQFF.

This chain links TRBV4-1 with TRBJ1-6; D is undetermined. There are 16 residues in the CDR3. The germline V gene has CDR1 MGHRA and CDR2 YSYEKL. V dropped 3 bases and J dropped 6 bases, with 15 bases sitting between them. CDR3 residues: CASSQKPTGVNSPLHF. The DNA for the CDR3 is TGCGCCAGCAGCCAGAAACCGACGGGAGTTAATTCACCCCTCCACTTT.

J is TRBJ1-4 and V is TRBV6-5, with D unclear. CDR1 MNHEY and CDR2 SVGAGI come from the germline V gene. V was clipped by 8 bases and J by 2 bases, with 9 bases between them. The CDR3 runs 13 residues. This CDR3 reads CASSGVTNEKLFF. DNA for the CDR3: TGTGCCAGCTCCGGGGTGACTAATGAAAAACTGTTTTTT.

The chain joins TRBV27 to TRBJ1-1; 8 nucleotides line up with TRBD1. Trimming removed 7 bases from V and 4 bases from J; junction bases left unmatched: 8. CDR1 MNHEY and CDR2 SMNVEV come from the germline V gene (reference sequence). This CDR3 comprises 14 residues. CDR3 sequence reads: CASNDRGRRTEAFF. DNA of the CDR3: TGTGCCAGCAACGACAGGGGCAGGCGCACTGAAGCTTTCTTT.

This clone was observed a single time. V gene TRBV3-1 (or the pseudogene TRBV3-2) combines with J gene TRBJ2-7; 8 bases match TRBD2. The CDR3 spans 15 residues. J lost 2 bases, V lost 3 bases, and 6 bases had no gene match. The germline V gene has CDR1 LGHDT and CDR2 YNNKEL (reference sequence). CDR3 region: CASSHVVAGPYEQYF. The CDR3 DNA reads as TGTGCCAGCAGCCATGTCGTAGCGGGACCCTACGAGCAGTACTTC.

The V call is TRBV5-6, the J call TRBJ1-2; no clear D. The CDR3 contains 14 residues. Between the trimmed V and J ends, which lost 5 bases and 1 base, there was a span of 12 bases. The germline CDR1 and CDR2 sequences are SGHDT and YYEEEE. The CDR3 DNA reads as TGTGCCAGCAGGCGCGGGGAGTATAACTATGGCTACACCTTC. Protein product: CASRRGEYNYGYTF.

This clone was observed a few times. The J gene is TRBJ1-4, the V gene TRBV2; TRBD1 matches at 9 bases. Germline assignment: CDR1 SNHLY and CDR2 FYNNEI. CDR3 length equals 19 residues. J was trimmed by 0 bases and V by 8 bases; bases with no gene match: 16. The CDR3 protein is CASLSGTGIVGATNEKLFF. The CDR3 DNA is TGTGCCAGCCTCTCCGGGACAGGGATTGTGGGTGCAACTAATGAAAAACTGTTTTTT.

The chain uses TRBV9 and TRBJ1-2; 10 positions match TRBD1. Looked up from germline, CDR1 is SGDLS and CDR2 is YYNGEE. Trimming at V came to 6 bases and at J to 3 bases, leaving 5 bases not matched to a gene. The CDR3 sequence is 14 residues long. This CDR3 is CASNDRGRDYGYTF. DNA of the CDR3: TGTGCCAGCAACGACAGGGGGCGAGACTATGGCTACACCTTC.

This chain links TRBV20-1 with TRBJ2-7; 9 nucleotides agree with TRBD2. This CDR3 comprises 16 residues. Looked up from germline, CDR1 is DFQATT and CDR2 is SNEGSKA (reference sequence). The V gene end was trimmed by 3 bases and the J gene end by 6 bases; junction bases not matched to a gene: 15. The CDR3 loop is CSASGLAGRPYGEQYF. The CDR3 coding sequence is TGCAGTGCTAGTGGGCTAGCGGGACGACCCTACGGCGAGCAGTACTTC.

The chain links TRBV3-1 (or the pseudogene TRBV3-2) to TRBJ2-5; 7 bases are a match to TRBD1. V shed 8 bases, J shed 3 bases, and the junction held 3 bases outside the gene matches. The germline CDR1 and CDR2 sequences are LGHDT and YNNKEL (reference sequence). This CDR3 region has 12 residues. The CDR3 nucleotides are TGTGCCAGCGCAGGGGGAAAAGAGACCCAGTACTTC. Translation: CASAGGKETQYF.

This chain joins TRBV30 and TRBJ1-1; D perhaps matches TRBD1 (5 bases). Trimming stripped 5 bases from V and 0 bases from J, with 10 bases between. CDR1 and CDR2 from the germline V gene are GTSNPN and SVGIG (reference sequence). The CDR3 loop spans 13 amino acids. The CDR3 loop reads CAWAGLMNTEAFF. The DNA of the CDR3 is TGTGCCTGGGCGGGACTTATGAACACTGAAGCTTTCTTT.